This T cell receptor beta chain came from a study of blood T cell repertoires in COVID-19. Repertoires were generated with immunoSEQ multiplex PCR, while TCRdb's copy carries only in-frame clones and drops some. The sample has 200,000 to 300,000 clones; 92% are singletons. Sequenced material: peripheral blood. The receptor was isolated from a man aged 30 to 45 with COVID-19, enrolled during active disease.

The CDR3 DNA sequence: TGTGCCAGCAGTTCCGGAGGGGCAAGGACCGGGGAGCTGTTTTTT. Amino acid sequence: CASSSGGARTGELFF. The V call is TRBV7-9, the J call TRBJ2-2, with D possibly being TRBD2 (6 bases). Germline-derived CDR1 and CDR2 are SEHNR and FQNEAQ (reference sequence). This CDR3 has 15 amino acids. Trimming stripped 6 bases from V and 5 bases from J, with 16 bases between.